The 18 T cell receptor beta chains presented below share a single source sample, sequenced in a study of shared clonotypes between healthy human individuals. Sequenced by immunoSEQ multiplex PCR; TCRdb stores in-frame clones only, minus some. Among roughly 650,000 clones listed, 96% were seen once. Naive-designated CD8 cells lacked CD45RO, were positively enriched for CCR7, and omitted terminally differentiated effector memory CD45RA+ cells. Source material: naive CD8+ T cells sorted from blood. The receptor source for this set is a woman aged 25 to 39 in good health.

The genes are TRBV7-2 and TRBJ1-2, with D perhaps TRBD1 (6 bases). V was clipped by 3 bases and J by 4 bases, with 9 bases between them. CDR3 length equals 13 residues. Germline CDR1 reads SGHTA; CDR2 reads FQGNSA. CDR3 coding DNA: TGTGCCAGCAGCTTCCTGACAGGCTATGGCTACACCTTC. This translates into CASSFLTGYGYTF.

In regard to this clone: This specimen includes other DNA sequences encoding the same CDR3. The gene calls are TRBV9 and TRBJ1-1; D is unresolved. CDR1 is SGDLS and CDR2 is YYNGEE in the germline V gene. Trimming removed 0 bases at V and 1 base at J, with 7 bases between. CDR3 length: 14 residues. Written as DNA, the CDR3 is TGTGCCAGCAGCGTAGGTGTCGGGAACACTGAAGCTTTCTTT. This encodes CASSVGVGNTEAFF.

The gene calls are TRBV27 and TRBJ2-5; the match to TRBD1 covers 8 bases. The DNA end favors TRBJ2-7, so the J call may be wrong. Germline CDR1 MNHEY, CDR2 SMNVEV (reference sequence). The CDR3 totals 13 residues. The CDR3 spells CASSRTGLYEQYF. The CDR3 nucleotides read TGTGCCAGCAGTCGGACAGGGCTCTACGAGCAGTACTTC.

The chain carries TRBV19 and TRBJ1-5; D ambiguous. The CDR3 runs 13 residues. The ends were cut back, 3 bases at V and 6 bases at J, with 9 bases in the middle. CDR1 and CDR2 from the germline V gene are LNHDA and SQIVND (reference sequence). This CDR3 is CASSISRFQPQHF. The CDR3 DNA is TGTGCCAGTAGTATTTCGAGGTTTCAGCCCCAGCATTTT.

The V call is TRBV27, the J call TRBJ1-1; 7 bases map to TRBD1. CDR1 is MNHEY, CDR2 SMNVEV, per germline (reference sequence). V shed 4 bases, J shed 0 bases, and the junction held 5 bases outside the gene matches. The CDR3 loop spans 15 amino acids. CDR3 amino acids: CASSYGGQMNTEAFF. CDR3 coding DNA: TGTGCCAGCAGTTACGGGGGACAGATGAACACTGAAGCTTTCTTT.

The chain joins TRBV5-8 to TRBJ1-2; D may be TRBD1 (5 bases). Trimming removed 0 bases at V and 1 base at J, with 13 bases between. The CDR3 consists of 16 residues. The germline V gene encodes CDR1 SGHTS and CDR2 YDEGEE. CDR3 sequence reads: CASSLGDFLLNYGYTF. CDR3 coding DNA: TGTGCCAGCAGCTTGGGGGACTTCCTTCTTAACTATGGCTACACCTTC. Full variable domain (remainder filled in from reference TRBV5-8 and TRBJ1-2): EAGVTQSPTHLIKTRGQQATLRCSPISGHTSVYWYQQALGLGLQFLLWYDEGEERNRGNFPPRFSGRQFPNYSSELNVNALELEDSALYLCASSLGDFLLNYGYTFGSGTRLTVV.

With respect to this clone: The identical CDR3 is also encoded by other nucleotide sequences in the sample. The chain has TRBV19 and TRBJ2-1; TRBD2 aligns across 7 bases. Trimming cost V 5 bases and J 6 bases; bases outside gene matches: 4. This CDR3 is built from 13 residues. Germline CDR1 LNHDA, CDR2 SQIVND (reference sequence). CDR3 in DNA: TGTGCCAGTAGTTGGGCTAGCGGCAATGAGCAGTTCTTC. This sequence encodes CASSWASGNEQFF.

The V and J genes are TRBV15 and TRBJ2-1; 10 bases agree with TRBD2. The CDR3 is made up of 18 amino acids. CDR1 LNHNV and CDR2 YYDKDF come from the germline V gene (reference sequence). V was clipped by 0 bases and J by 7 bases; unmatched bases: 12. The CDR3, as DNA: TGTGCCACCAGCAGAGACAGCGGGAGGGCCTGGGGGGGGAATGAGCAGTTCTTC. Translation gives CATSRDSGRAWGGNEQFF.

The chain has TRBV10-2 and TRBJ1-1, with unresolved D. There are 11 residues in the CDR3. The V gene lost 3 bases and the J gene lost 5 bases, with 4 bases spanning the gap. From germline, CDR1 is WSHSY and CDR2 SAAADI. The CDR3, as DNA: TGCGCCAGCAGTGACTGGACTGAAGCTTTCTTT. Its protein product is CASSDWTEAFF.

This chain connects TRBV28 to TRBJ2-7; tentative D call: TRBD1 (5 bases). Germline V gives CDR1 MDHEN, CDR2 SYDVKM. CDR3 size: 13 residues. V was pared by 4 bases and J by 2 bases, with 9 bases between. The CDR3 region has the DNA TGTGCCAGCAGTTCTAAAGGGGCCTACGAGCAGTACTTC. The encoded protein is CASSSKGAYEQYF.

The genes are TRBV27 and TRBJ1-1, with D possibly TRBD1 on 6 matching bases. The V and J ends lost 3 bases and 4 bases respectively, with 18 bases between them. CDR3 length: 16 residues. Per germline, CDR1 MNHEY and CDR2 SMNVEV (reference sequence). Here the CDR3 DNA reads TGTGCCAGCAGTTTCTTTGTCAGGGGACGAAGCACTGAAGCTTTCTTT. It yields the protein CASSFFVRGRSTEAFF.

V is TRBV4-2 and J is TRBJ2-7; perhaps TRBD2 as D (5 bases). The CDR3 is made up of 16 amino acids. V gave up 3 bases and J gave up 3 bases, with 18 bases separating them. Germline V gene sequence: CDR1 LGHNA, CDR2 YNFKEQ. The CDR3 here is CASSQLMASSNYEQYF. The CDR3 DNA reads as TGTGCCAGCAGCCAGCTGATGGCTAGCAGCAACTACGAGCAGTACTTC.

V is TRBV27 and J is TRBJ2-1; 9 bases are a match to TRBD1. With V trimmed by 5 bases and J by 8 bases, 7 bases remained unmatched. CDR3 size: 14 residues. Germline CDR1 MNHEY, CDR2 SMNVEV (reference sequence). The CDR3 sequence is CASSPRTGDDEQFF. As DNA, the CDR3 is TGTGCCAGCAGTCCTCGGACAGGGGACGATGAGCAGTTCTTC.

The V and J genes are TRBV7-3 and TRBJ2-5, with 10 bases matching TRBD2. This CDR3 comprises 14 residues. Trimming at V came to 5 bases and at J to 5 bases, leaving 5 bases not matched to a gene. Germline assignment: CDR1 SGHTA and CDR2 FQGTGA. CDR3 coding DNA: TGTGCCAGCAGCCCTAGCGGGAGTGTGGAGACCCAGTACTTC. It encodes CASSPSGSVETQYF.

This clone occurred once. The rearrangement joins TRBV11-3 to TRBJ2-7; D might be TRBD1 or TRBD2, each matching 5 bases. The V end was cut by 6 bases, the J end by 6 bases, with 15 bases between. The germline V gene encodes CDR1 SGHNT and CDR2 YENEEA. The CDR3 is made up of 13 amino acids. The CDR3 DNA reads as TGTGCCAGCAGTCGGGGCCTCGTTTCCGAGCAGTACTTC. This gives the protein CASSRGLVSEQYF. Variable domain in full (rest from reference TRBV11-3 and TRBJ2-7): EAGVVQSPRYKIIEKKQPVAFWCNPISGHNTLYWYLQNLGQGPELLIRYENEEAVDDSQLPKDRFSAERLKGVDSTLKIQPAELGDSAVYLCASSRGLVSEQYFGPGTRLTVT.

CDR3 region: CASSAGGYGYTF. The CDR3, as DNA: TGTGCCAGCAGTGCAGGTGGTTATGGCTACACCTTC. The chain links TRBV2 to TRBJ1-2, with D hard to call. Germline lookup yields CDR1 SNHLY and CDR2 FYNNEI. Trimming took off 4 bases at V and 5 bases at J, with 8 bases between the two ends. This CDR3 spans 12 amino acids.

The rearrangement joins TRBV23-1 to TRBJ1-1; D might be TRBD1 (5 bases). TRBV23-1 is recorded as an ORF, its role being uncertain. Trimming stripped 4 bases from V and 2 bases from J, with 14 bases between. The CDR3 spans 15 residues. CDR3 DNA sequence: TGCGCCAGCAGTCGAACCAGGGCCAGAAACACTGAAGCTTTCTTT. It yields the protein CASSRTRARNTEAFF.

On this clone: A junction end diverges from the germline sequence, so it may reflect a read error. The chain is built from TRBV6-5 and TRBJ1-1; TRBD1 might be the D (5 bases). This CDR3 contains 13 residues. CDR1 is MNHEY, CDR2 SVGAGI, per germline. DNA of the CDR3: TGTGCCAGCAGTTACGGGGGGAACCCTGAAGCTTTCTTT. Amino acid sequence: CASSYGGNPEAFF.